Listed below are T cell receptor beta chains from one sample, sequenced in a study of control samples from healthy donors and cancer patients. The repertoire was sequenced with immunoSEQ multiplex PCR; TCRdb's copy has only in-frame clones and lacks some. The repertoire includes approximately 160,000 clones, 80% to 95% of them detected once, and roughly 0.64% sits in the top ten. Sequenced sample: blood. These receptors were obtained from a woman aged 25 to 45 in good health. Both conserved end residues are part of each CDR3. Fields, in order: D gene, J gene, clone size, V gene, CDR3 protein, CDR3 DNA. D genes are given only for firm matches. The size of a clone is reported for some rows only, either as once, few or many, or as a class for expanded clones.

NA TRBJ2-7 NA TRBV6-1 CASSEITADQIYEQYF TGTGCCAGCAGTGAAATCACAGCGGACCAGATCTACGAGCAGTACTTC
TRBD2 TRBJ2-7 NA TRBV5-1 CASSLAGEGKGEQYF TGCGCCAGCAGCTTGGCCGGGGAGGGGAAGGGGGAGCAGTACTTC
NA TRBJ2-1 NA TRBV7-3 CASSSQGNEQFF TGTGCCAGCAGCTCCCAGGGAAATGAGCAGTTCTTC
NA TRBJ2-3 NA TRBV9 CASSVDGGPYTQYF TGTGCCAGCAGCGTAGACGGAGGGCCTTATACGCAGTATTTT
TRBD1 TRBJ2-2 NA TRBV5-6 CASSLDRGNTGELFF TGTGCCAGCAGCTTGGACAGGGGGAACACCGGGGAGCTGTTTTTT
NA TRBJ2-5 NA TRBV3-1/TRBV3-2 CASSQGVSRRYQETQYF TGTGCCAGCAGCCAAGGAGTTTCAAGGCGGTACCAAGAGACCCAGTACTTC
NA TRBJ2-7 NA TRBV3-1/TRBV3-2 CASSQGPSYEQYF TGTGCCAGCAGCCAAGGGCCCTCCTACGAGCAGTACTTC
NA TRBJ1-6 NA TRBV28 CASRTVGFSPLHF TGTGCCAGCAGGACAGTCGGATTTTCACCCCTCCACTTT
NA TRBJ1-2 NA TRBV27 CASSPHHFEGDYGYTF TGTGCCAGCAGTCCCCATCATTTTGAGGGCGACTATGGCTACACCTTC
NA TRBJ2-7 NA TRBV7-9 CASSLDVLGYEQYF TGTGCCAGCAGCTTAGACGTGCTGGGGTACGAGCAGTACTTC
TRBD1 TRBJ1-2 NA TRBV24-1 CATSGAGTALHPGYGYTF TGTGCCACCAGCGGAGCCGGGACAGCTCTCCACCCGGGTTATGGCTACACCTTC
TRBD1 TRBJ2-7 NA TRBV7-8 CASSLGQGANEQYF TGTGCCAGCAGCTTAGGGCAGGGGGCGAACGAGCAGTACTTC
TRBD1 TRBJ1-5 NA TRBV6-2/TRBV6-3 CASSYPLLLGTEINSNQPQHF TGTGCCAGCAGTTACCCTCTCCTCCTTGGGACAGAAATTAATAGCAATCAGCCCCAGCATTTT
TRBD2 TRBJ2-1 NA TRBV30 CAWSAVRTREQFF TGTGCCTGGAGTGCCGTCCGGACTAGAGAGCAGTTCTTC
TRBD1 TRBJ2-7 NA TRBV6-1 CASSEYRGEQYF TGTGCCAGCAGTGAGTACAGGGGCGAGCAGTACTTC
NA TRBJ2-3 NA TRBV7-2 CASSSLSSPLSTDTQYF TGTGCCAGCAGCTCCCTTTCTAGTCCCTTAAGCACAGATACGCAGTATTTT
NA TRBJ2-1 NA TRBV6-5 CASSPVGLSYNEQFF TGTGCCAGCAGCCCAGTGGGGCTTTCCTACAATGAGCAGTTCTTC
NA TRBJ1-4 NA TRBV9 CASSVKHTNEKLFF TGTGCCAGCAGCGTAAAGCACACCAATGAAAAACTGTTTTTT
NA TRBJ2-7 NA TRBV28 CASSSPGGYEQYF TGTGCCAGCAGTTCCCCTGGAGGCTACGAGCAGTACTTC
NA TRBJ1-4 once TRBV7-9 CASSLERTTNEKLFF TGTGCCAGCAGCTTAGAACGAACAACTAATGAAAAACTGTTTTTT
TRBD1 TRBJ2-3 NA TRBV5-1 CASSLEPGQGATDTQYF TGCGCCAGCAGCTTAGAGCCGGGCCAGGGGGCGACAGATACGCAGTATTTT
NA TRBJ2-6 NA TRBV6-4 CASSKNSGTGANVLTF TGTGCCAGCAGTAAAAACTCAGGAACTGGGGCCAACGTCCTGACTTTC
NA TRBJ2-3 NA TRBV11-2 CASSKGTDTQYF TGTGCCAGCTCGAAGGGAACAGATACGCAGTATTTT
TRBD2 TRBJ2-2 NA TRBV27 CASSLQLAGVGELFF TGTGCCAGCAGTTTACAACTAGCGGGAGTCGGGGAGCTGTTTTTT
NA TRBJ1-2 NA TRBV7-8 CASSLGGVGDYGYTF TGTGCCAGCAGCTTAGGGGGGGTTGGGGACTATGGCTACACCTTC
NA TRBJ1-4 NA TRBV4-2 CASSLNRAGNEKLFF TGTGCCAGCAGCCTCAACAGGGCCGGTAATGAAAAACTGTTTTTT